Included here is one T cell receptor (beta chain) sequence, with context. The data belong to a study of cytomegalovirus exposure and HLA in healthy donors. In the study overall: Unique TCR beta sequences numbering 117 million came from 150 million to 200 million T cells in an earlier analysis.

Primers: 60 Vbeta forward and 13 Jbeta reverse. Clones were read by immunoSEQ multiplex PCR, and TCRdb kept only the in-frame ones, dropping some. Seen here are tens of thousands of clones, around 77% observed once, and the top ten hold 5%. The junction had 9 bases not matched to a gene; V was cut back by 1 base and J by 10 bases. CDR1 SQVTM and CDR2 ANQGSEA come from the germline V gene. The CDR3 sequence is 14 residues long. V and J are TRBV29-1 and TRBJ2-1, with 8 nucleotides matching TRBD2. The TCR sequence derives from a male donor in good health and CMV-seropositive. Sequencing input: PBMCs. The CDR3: CSVEVRRAGGEQFF. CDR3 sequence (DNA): TGCAGCGTTGAAGTCCGCCGGGCGGGGGGAGAGCAGTTCTTC.